This section outlines one T cell receptor beta chain sequence together with its context. These data come from a study of T cell changes during pregnancy in multiple sclerosis. Trimming cost V 7 bases and J 2 bases, with 5 bases left between them. The CDR3 has 11 amino acids. Germline V gene sequence: CDR1 LNHDA, CDR2 SQIVND (reference sequence). The table came from immunoSEQ multiplex PCR; TCRdb's copy has only in-frame clones and leaves some out. This sample yields over 100,000 clones, of which roughly nine tenths are seen a single time; about 1.5% belongs to the top ten. The receptor comes from a female donor with multiple sclerosis, enrolled in a pregnancy study. V gene TRBV19 combines with J gene TRBJ2-5; D not certain. Sample: peripheral blood, taken in the third trimester of pregnancy. The CDR3 bases are TGTGCCAGTAAGGAGCAAGAGACCCAGTACTTC. Its protein product is CASKEQETQYF.